This entry concerns a single T cell receptor beta chain. Its antigen is currently unknown. This sample was taken from a study of graft-versus-host responses after intestinal transplantation. Study as a whole: Each transplant was multivisceral, liver-intestinal, or isolated intestinal.

Study-wide results and limits: Allograft graft-versus-host to host-versus-graft clonal ratios ran high in patients with graft-donor T cell macrochimerism.

The CDR3 totals 13 residues. Germline-derived CDR1 and CDR2 are LNHDA and SQIVND (reference sequence). Trimming pared 3 bases from V and 7 bases from J, leaving 9 bases between. Clones were read by immunoSEQ multiplex PCR, and TCRdb kept only the in-frame ones, dropping some. The data hold approximately 49,000 clones, with more than 80% observed a single time. The chain employs TRBV19 and TRBJ2-2; no reliable D call. This receptor was obtained from a human donor who was the organ donor for an intestinal transplant. Sequencing was performed on unstimulated CD4+ T cells sorted from spleen or lymph node cells, taken before transplant. The CDR3 nucleotides are TGTGCCAGTAGTATTTCGAGTATCGGGGAGCTGTTTTTT. This encodes CASSISSIGELFF.